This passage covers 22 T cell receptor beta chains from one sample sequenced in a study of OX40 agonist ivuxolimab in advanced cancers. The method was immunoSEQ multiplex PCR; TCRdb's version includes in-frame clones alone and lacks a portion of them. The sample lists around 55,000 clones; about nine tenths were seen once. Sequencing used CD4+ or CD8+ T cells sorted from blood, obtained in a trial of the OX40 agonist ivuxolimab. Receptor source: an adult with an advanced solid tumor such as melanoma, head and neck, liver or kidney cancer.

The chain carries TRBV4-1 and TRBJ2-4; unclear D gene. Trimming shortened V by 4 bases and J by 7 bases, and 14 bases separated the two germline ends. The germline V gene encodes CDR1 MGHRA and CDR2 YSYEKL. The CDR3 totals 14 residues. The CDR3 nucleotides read TGCGCCAGCAGCCTCTCGGAAGGCAGCAACATTCAGTACTTC. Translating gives CASSLSEGSNIQYF.

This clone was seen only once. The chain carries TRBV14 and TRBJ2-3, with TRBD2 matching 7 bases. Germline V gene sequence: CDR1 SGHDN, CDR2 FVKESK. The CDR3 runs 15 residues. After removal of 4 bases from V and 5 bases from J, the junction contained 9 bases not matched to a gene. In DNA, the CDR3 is TGTGCCAGCAGCCCGTTGCGGGAGATAAAAGATACGCAGTATTTT. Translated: CASSPLREIKDTQYF.

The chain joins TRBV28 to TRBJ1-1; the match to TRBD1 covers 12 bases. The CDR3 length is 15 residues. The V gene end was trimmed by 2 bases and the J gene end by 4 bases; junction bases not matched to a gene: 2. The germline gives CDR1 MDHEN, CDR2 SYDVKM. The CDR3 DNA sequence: TGTGCCAGCAGTTTAGGGACAGGGGGCTTCACTGAAGCTTTCTTT. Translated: CASSLGTGGFTEAFF.

CDR3 region: CASASGTSERNEQFF. CDR3 bases: TGTGCCAGCGCCTCCGGGACTAGCGAAAGGAATGAGCAGTTCTTC. J is TRBJ2-1 and V is TRBV6-5; 10 positions agree with TRBD2. The junction had 11 bases not matched to a gene; V was cut back by 8 bases and J by 7 bases. This CDR3 spans 15 amino acids. Germline V gives CDR1 MNHEY, CDR2 SVGAGI.

The CDR3 protein is CASSIHPEEKLFF. CDR3 bases: TGTGCCAGTAGTATACACCCTGAGGAAAAACTGTTTTTT. The chain is built from TRBV19 and TRBJ1-4; unclear D gene. Trimming took 2 bases from V and 8 from J, leaving 9 bases between them. The CDR3 spans 13 residues. Germline CDR1 LNHDA, CDR2 SQIVND (reference sequence).

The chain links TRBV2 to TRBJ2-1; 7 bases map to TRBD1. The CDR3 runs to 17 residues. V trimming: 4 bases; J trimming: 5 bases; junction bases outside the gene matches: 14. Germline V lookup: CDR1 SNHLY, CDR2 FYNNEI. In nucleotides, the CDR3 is TGTGCCAGCAGTGTCCCGGGACAGCTACTAATGGACAATGAGCAGTTCTTC. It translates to CASSVPGQLLMDNEQFF.

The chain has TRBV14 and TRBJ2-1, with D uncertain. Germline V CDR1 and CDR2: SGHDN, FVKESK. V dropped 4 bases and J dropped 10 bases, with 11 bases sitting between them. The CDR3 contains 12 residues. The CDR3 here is CASSPVGWEQFF. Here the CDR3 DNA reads TGTGCCAGCAGCCCGGTGGGGTGGGAGCAGTTCTTC.

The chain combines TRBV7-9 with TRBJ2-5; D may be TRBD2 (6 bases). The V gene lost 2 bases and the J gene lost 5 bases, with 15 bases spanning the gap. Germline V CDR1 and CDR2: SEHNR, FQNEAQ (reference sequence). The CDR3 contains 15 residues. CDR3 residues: CASSLLASRRETQYF. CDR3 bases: TGTGCCAGCAGCTTACTAGCGTCTCGGCGGGAGACCCAGTACTTC.

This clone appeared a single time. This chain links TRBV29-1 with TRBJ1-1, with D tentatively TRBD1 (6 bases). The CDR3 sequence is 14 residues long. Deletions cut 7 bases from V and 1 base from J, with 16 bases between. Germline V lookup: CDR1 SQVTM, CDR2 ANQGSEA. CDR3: CSDAGGGQNTEAFF. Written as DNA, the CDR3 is TGCAGCGACGCGGGAGGGGGACAGAACACTGAAGCTTTCTTT. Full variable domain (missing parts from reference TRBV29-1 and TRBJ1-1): SAVISQKPSRDICQRGTSLTIQCQVDSQVTMMFWYRQQPGQSLTLIATANQGSEATYESGFVIDKFPISRPNLTFSTLTVSNMSPEDSSIYLCSDAGGGQNTEAFFGQGTRLTVV.

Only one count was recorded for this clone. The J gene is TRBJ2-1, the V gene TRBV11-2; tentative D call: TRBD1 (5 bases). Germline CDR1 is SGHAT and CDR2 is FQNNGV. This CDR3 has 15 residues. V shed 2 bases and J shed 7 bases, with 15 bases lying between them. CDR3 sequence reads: CASSLQGTPSNEQFF. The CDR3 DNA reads TGTGCCAGCAGCTTACAGGGCACCCCTTCTAATGAGCAGTTCTTC.

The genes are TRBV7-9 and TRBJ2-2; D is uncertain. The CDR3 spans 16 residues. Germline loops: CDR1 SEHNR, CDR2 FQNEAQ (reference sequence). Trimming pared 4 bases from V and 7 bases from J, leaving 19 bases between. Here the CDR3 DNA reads TGTGCCAGCAGCTCCGGAAGGACGGTTCTAGGCGGGGAGCTGTTTTTT. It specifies CASSSGRTVLGGELFF.

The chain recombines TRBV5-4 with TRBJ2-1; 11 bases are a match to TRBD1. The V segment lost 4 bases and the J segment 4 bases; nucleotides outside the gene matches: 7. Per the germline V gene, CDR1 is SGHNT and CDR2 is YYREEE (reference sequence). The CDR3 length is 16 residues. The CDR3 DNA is TGTGCCAGCAGCGGCCCTGGACAGGGGGCTTACAATGAGCAGTTCTTC. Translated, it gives CASSGPGQGAYNEQFF.

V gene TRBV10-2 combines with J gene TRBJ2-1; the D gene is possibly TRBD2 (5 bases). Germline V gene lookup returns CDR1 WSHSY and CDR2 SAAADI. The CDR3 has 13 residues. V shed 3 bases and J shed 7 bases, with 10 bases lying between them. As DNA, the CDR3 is TGCGCCAGCAGTGAATATCGGGGTAATGAGCAGTTCTTC. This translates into CASSEYRGNEQFF.

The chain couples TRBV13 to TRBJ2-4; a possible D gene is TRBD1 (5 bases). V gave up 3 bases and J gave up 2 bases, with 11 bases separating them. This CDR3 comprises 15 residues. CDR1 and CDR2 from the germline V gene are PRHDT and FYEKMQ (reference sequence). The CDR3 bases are TGTGCCAGCAGCTTCTGGGGCGATTCCAAAAACATTCAGTACTTC. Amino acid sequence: CASSFWGDSKNIQYF.

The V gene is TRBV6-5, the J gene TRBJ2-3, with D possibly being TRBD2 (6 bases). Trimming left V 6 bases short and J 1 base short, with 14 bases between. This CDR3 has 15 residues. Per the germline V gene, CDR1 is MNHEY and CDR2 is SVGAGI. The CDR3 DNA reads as TGTGCCAGCAGCCCTCTAGCGATCCGCACAGATACGCAGTATTTT. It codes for CASSPLAIRTDTQYF.

The CDR3 region is CASSQDKGAGGYTF. The DNA of the CDR3 is TGCGCCAGCAGCCAAGATAAAGGGGCAGGGGGCTACACCTTC. The chain joins TRBV4-1 to TRBJ1-2; a possible D gene is TRBD1 (5 bases). With 0 bases removed from V and 8 bases from J, the gap between germline ends came to 13 bases. CDR1 is MGHRA and CDR2 is YSYEKL in the germline V gene. The CDR3 has 14 residues.

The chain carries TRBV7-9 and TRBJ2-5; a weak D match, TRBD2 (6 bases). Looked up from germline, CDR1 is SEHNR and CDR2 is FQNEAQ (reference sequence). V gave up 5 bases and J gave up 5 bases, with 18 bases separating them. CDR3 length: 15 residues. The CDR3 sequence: CASSNPVWGRETQYF. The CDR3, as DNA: TGTGCCAGCAGCAACCCGGTTTGGGGGAGGGAGACCCAGTACTTC.

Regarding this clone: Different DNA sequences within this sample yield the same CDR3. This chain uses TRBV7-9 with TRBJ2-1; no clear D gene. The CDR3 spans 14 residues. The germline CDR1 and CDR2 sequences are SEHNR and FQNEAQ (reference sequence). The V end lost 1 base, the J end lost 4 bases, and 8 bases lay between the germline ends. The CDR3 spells CASSLGGPYNEQFF. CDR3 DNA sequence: TGTGCCAGCAGCTTAGGCGGACCGTACAATGAGCAGTTCTTC.

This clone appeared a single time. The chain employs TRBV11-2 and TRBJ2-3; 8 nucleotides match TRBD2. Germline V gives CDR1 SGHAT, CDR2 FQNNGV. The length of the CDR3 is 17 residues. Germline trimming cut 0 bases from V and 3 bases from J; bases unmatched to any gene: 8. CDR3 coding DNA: TGTGCCAGCAGCTTAGACGTACCGGGACTAGATACAGATACGCAGTATTTT. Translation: CASSLDVPGLDTDTQYF.

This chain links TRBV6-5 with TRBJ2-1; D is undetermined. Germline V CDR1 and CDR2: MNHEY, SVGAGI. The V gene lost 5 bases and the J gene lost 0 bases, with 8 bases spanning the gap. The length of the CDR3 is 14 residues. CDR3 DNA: TGTGCCAGCAGTAGCGTTAACTCCTACAATGAGCAGTTCTTC. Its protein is CASSSVNSYNEQFF.

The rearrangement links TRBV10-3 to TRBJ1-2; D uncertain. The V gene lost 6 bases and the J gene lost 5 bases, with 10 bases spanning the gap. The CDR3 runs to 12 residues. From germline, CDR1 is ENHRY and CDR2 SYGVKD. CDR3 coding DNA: TGTGCCATCAGGATAGGAGGTTATGGCTACACCTTC. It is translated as CAIRIGGYGYTF.

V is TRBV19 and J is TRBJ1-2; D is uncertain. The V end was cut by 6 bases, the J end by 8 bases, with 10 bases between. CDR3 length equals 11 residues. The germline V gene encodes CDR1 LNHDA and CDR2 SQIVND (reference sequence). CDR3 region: CASSQPGGYTF. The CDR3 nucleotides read TGTGCCAGTAGCCAACCTGGGGGCTACACCTTC.